These T cell receptor beta chains were read from a single sample in a study of blood T cell repertoires in COVID-19. Only in-frame clones appear in the TCRdb table, and some are missing; sequencing was by immunoSEQ multiplex PCR. The sample lists hundreds of thousands of clones, roughly 87% occurring once. The material sequenced was peripheral blood. Receptor source: a human donor in a cohort sampled during active COVID-19. Both conserved end residues are part of each CDR3. D genes are given only for firm matches. Clone size, where shown, is once, few, many, or a class for clones that have expanded.

clone size	J gene	V gene	D gene	CDR3 DNA	CDR3 protein
.	TRBJ1-5	TRBV19	TRBD1	TGTGCCAGCAGGACAGGGGGCATAAGCAATCAGCCCCAGCATTTT	CASRTGGISNQPQHF
.	TRBJ1-6	TRBV5-1	.	TGCGCCAGCAGCTTGTTGGAGGCCAATTCACCCCTCCACTTT	CASSLLEANSPLHF
.	TRBJ1-4	TRBV6-5	TRBD1	TGTGCCAGCAGCGGGGACAGGGGAAAGGAAAAACTGTTTTTT	CASSGDRGKEKLFF
.	TRBJ1-1	TRBV6-5	.	TGTGCCAGCAGGGGACAACCCCAAAACACTGAAGCTTTCTTT	CASRGQPQNTEAFF
.	TRBJ2-2	TRBV6-5	.	TGTGCCAGCAGGGCCACAGGCACCGGGGAGCTGTTTTTT	CASRATGTGELFF
.	TRBJ2-7	TRBV7-8	.	TGTGCCAGCAGCTTAGCCGGCCTAGCCACCTACGAGCAGTACTTC	CASSLAGLATYEQYF
.	TRBJ2-2	TRBV6-5	.	TGTGCCAGCAGTTACTCTTGGGGCAGCCCCGGGGAGCTGTTTTTT	CASSYSWGSPGELFF
.	TRBJ2-6	TRBV4-1	TRBD2	TGCGCCAGCAGCCAAGAGGGGACTAGAAATGGGGCCAACGTCCTGACTTTC	CASSQEGTRNGANVLTF
.	TRBJ2-2	TRBV7-9	TRBD2	TGTGCCAGCAGCTTAGCTGCTAGCGGCCCCGGGGAGCTGTTTTTT	CASSLAASGPGELFF
.	TRBJ2-1	TRBV5-5	.	TGTGCCAGCAGCTTGGTCGGGGGAAGACAATTTGGCAATGAGCAGTTCTTC	CASSLVGGRQFGNEQFF
.	TRBJ2-1	TRBV3-1/TRBV3-2	TRBD2	TGTGCCAGCAGCCAAGTTGGCGGGACTAGCGGGAGCAATGAGCAGTTCTTC	CASSQVGGTSGSNEQFF
.	TRBJ2-4	TRBV5-1	TRBD1	TGCGCCAGCAGCTGGGGACAGGAATGGGCAGCCAAAAACATTCAGTACTTC	CASSWGQEWAAKNIQYF
.	TRBJ2-4	TRBV27	TRBD1	TGTGCCAGCATAGATGGGGGGGTCCCGGGACAGGGGATAACCAAAAACATTCAGTACTTC	CASIDGGVPGQGITKNIQYF
.	TRBJ2-3	TRBV6-5	.	TGTGCCAGCAGTTCCCTTTATTCTAGCACAGATACGCAGTATTTT	CASSSLYSSTDTQYF
.	TRBJ1-6	TRBV6-5	TRBD1	TGTGCCAGCAGTTATGCCGGGACAGGGAATTCACCCCTCCACTTT	CASSYAGTGNSPLHF
.	TRBJ2-5	TRBV5-4	TRBD2	TGTGCCAGCAGCCCAGTTCAAGGCGGGAGGGCCTTGGAGACCCAGTACTTC	CASSPVQGGRALETQYF
.	TRBJ2-7	TRBV28	TRBD1	TGTGCCAGCAGTTTGGGGACAGGGGTCGAGGAGCAGTACTTC	CASSLGTGVEEQYF
.	TRBJ2-1	TRBV28	.	TGTGCCAGCAGTTTATTCAACAATGAGCAGTTCTTC	CASSLFNNEQFF
.	TRBJ1-1	TRBV6-1	TRBD1	TGTGCCAGCAGTGATCAGGACAGGGGGAACACTGAAGCTTTCTTT	CASSDQDRGNTEAFF
.	TRBJ2-3	TRBV24-1	.	TGTGCCACCAGTGCCAGGAACCCCATCACAGATACGCAGTATTTT	CATSARNPITDTQYF
.	TRBJ2-1	TRBV5-1	.	TGCGCCAGCAGCTTGACCGGGGACTCCTACAATGAGCAGTTCTTC	CASSLTGDSYNEQFF
few	TRBJ2-7	TRBV7-2	TRBD2	TGTGCCAGCAGCTTAGGTTTAGCGGGAGCCTACGAGCAGTACTTC	CASSLGLAGAYEQYF
once	TRBJ2-1	TRBV9	TRBD2	TGTGCCAGCAGCGAGGGACTAGGGTTTCATGAGCAGTTCTTC	CASSEGLGFHEQFF
few	TRBJ1-5	TRBV30	.	TGTGCCTGGAGCGAGCAGGGCAATCAGCCCCAGCATTTT	CAWSEQGNQPQHF
.	TRBJ2-7	TRBV6-5	.	TGTGCCAGCAGTTACTCGAGCTCCACAGGCCCTACGTACTTC	CASSYSSSTGPTYF
.	TRBJ2-3	TRBV7-9	.	TGTGCCAGCAGCTTAACAGGGTTAAGCACAGATACGCAGTATTTT	CASSLTGLSTDTQYF
.	TRBJ2-7	TRBV5-1	.	TGCGCCAGCAGCTTTACGAGTCCATCCTACGAGCAGTACTTC	CASSFTSPSYEQYF
.	TRBJ1-6	TRBV7-2	TRBD1	TGTGCCAGCAGCCACGGGACAGGGGCGATTAATTCACCCCTCCACTTT	CASSHGTGAINSPLHF
.	TRBJ1-2	TRBV7-8	.	TGTGCCAGCAGCTTAATGATTACAGGATCTGGCTACACCTTC	CASSLMITGSGYTF
.	TRBJ2-3	TRBV5-1	.	TGCGCCAGCAGTATAGGCGGAAGCACAGATACGCAGTATTTT	CASSIGGSTDTQYF
.	TRBJ1-1	TRBV6-5	.	TGTGCCAGCACAGGGAGGACTGAAGCTTTCTTT	CASTGRTEAFF
.	TRBJ2-6	TRBV19	TRBD1	TGTGCCAGTAGTCCGACAGGGGGAAACCTTGGGGCCAACGTCCTGACTTTC	CASSPTGGNLGANVLTF
.	TRBJ2-2	TRBV12-3/TRBV12-4	.	TGTGCCAGCAGTTCAGGGGTTAGCGGGGAGCTGTTTTTT	CASSSGVSGELFF
.	TRBJ2-3	TRBV19	.	TGTGCCAGTACTCCTAGAGGGAGAGAGGGCACAGATACGCAGTATTTT	CASTPRGREGTDTQYF
many	TRBJ2-2	TRBV7-9	.	TGTGCCAGCAGCAGCGGAGGGACGAACACCGGGGAGCTGTTTTTT	CASSSGGTNTGELFF
.	TRBJ2-3	TRBV29-1	TRBD2	TGCAGCGCCCTGACTAGCGGGGCTAGCACAGATACGCAGTATTTT	CSALTSGASTDTQYF
.	TRBJ2-5	TRBV28	.	TGTGCCAGCAGTTTAGCAGGGTTGAGGGAGACCCAGTACTTC	CASSLAGLRETQYF
.	TRBJ2-7	TRBV28	.	TGTGCCAGCAGTTTGGGCGGGGTTTACGAGCAGTACTTC	CASSLGGVYEQYF
.	TRBJ2-7	TRBV5-4	TRBD2	TGTGCCAGCAGCTCGGTAGCGGGGGAGCAGTACTTC	CASSSVAGEQYF
.	TRBJ2-4	TRBV28	.	TGTGCCAGCAGTTCAACAGGGAGTACCAAAAACATTCAGTACTTC	CASSSTGSTKNIQYF
.	TRBJ2-2	TRBV2	.	TGTGCCAGCAGTGTGCGACACAACACCGGGGAGCTGTTTTTT	CASSVRHNTGELFF
.	TRBJ2-7	TRBV3-1/TRBV3-2	.	TGTGCCAGCAGCCAAGCGGGATCGTCCTACGAGCAGTACTTC	CASSQAGSSYEQYF
.	TRBJ2-4	TRBV18	TRBD1	TGTGCCAGCTCACAGGACAGGGCATCCATTCAGTACTTC	CASSQDRASIQYF
.	TRBJ2-5	TRBV21-1	.	TGTGCCAGCAGCAAATATTCGGGGGTGATGTGGGAGACCCAGTACTTC	CASSKYSGVMWETQYF
.	TRBJ2-4	TRBV5-6	.	TGTGCCAGCAGCTCCTTAGGGGCAGGAAAAAACATTCAGTACTTC	CASSSLGAGKNIQYF
.	TRBJ2-7	TRBV15	.	TGTGCCACCAGCAGAGCGGGAGTGACTTACGAGCAGTACTTC	CATSRAGVTYEQYF
.	TRBJ2-7	TRBV25-1	.	TGTGCCAGCAGCCCCTATGGTTTCTCCTACGAGCAGTACTTC	CASSPYGFSYEQYF
few	TRBJ1-6	TRBV27	.	TGTGCCAGCAGTGGGGGGTCAGCCAATTCACCCCTCCACTTT	CASSGGSANSPLHF
.	TRBJ2-1	TRBV7-9	.	TGTGCCAGCAGCTTAGAAACAGGGAATTCCAATGAGCAGTTCTTC	CASSLETGNSNEQFF
.	TRBJ2-1	TRBV2	.	TGTGCCAGCAAGGTGAGGGGGACCGGGGAGGAGCAGTTCTTC	CASKVRGTGEEQFF
.	TRBJ2-7	TRBV5-5	TRBD1	TGTGCCAGCAGCGTACAGGGGACCTACGAGCAGTACTTC	CASSVQGTYEQYF
.	TRBJ2-5	TRBV6-5	TRBD2	TGTGCCAGCTGCAATGGCGGGAGGGTAGAGACCCAGTACTTC	CASCNGGRVETQYF